One and the same sample provided the 22 T cell receptor beta chains below, sequenced in a study of neoadjuvant nivolumab and ipilimumab in lung cancer. Using immunoSEQ multiplex PCR, the repertoire was profiled, and TCRdb retains in-frame clones only, with some absent. The table includes over 25,000 clones, about three quarters detected once. Here the sequenced sample was tumor tissue, taken after neoadjuvant nivolumab, alone or with ipilimumab, at or shortly before surgery. The receptor set was obtained from an adult with non-small cell lung cancer.

This clone was detected only a few times. The chain carries TRBV2 and TRBJ1-1, with TRBD1 matching over 7 bases. CDR3 length: 14 residues. Germline CDR1 is SNHLY and CDR2 is FYNNEI. After removal of 5 bases from V and 1 base from J, the junction contained 4 bases not matched to a gene. This CDR3 is CASSKGAQNTEAFF. The CDR3 bases are TGTGCCAGCAGTAAGGGGGCGCAGAACACTGAAGCTTTCTTT.

The chain combines TRBV2 with TRBJ2-3; D remains ambiguous. Deletions cut 2 bases from V and 8 bases from J, with 8 bases between. This CDR3 has 12 amino acids. The germline CDR1 and CDR2 sequences are SNHLY and FYNNEI. CDR3 nucleotides: TGTGCCAGCAGTGAACCAGAGAGTACGCAGTATTTT. Protein product: CASSEPESTQYF. Full variable domain (remainder filled in from reference TRBV2 and TRBJ2-3): EPEVTQTPSHQVTQMGQEVILRCVPISNHLYFYWYRQILGQKVEFLVSFYNNEISEKSEIFDDQFSVERPDGSNFTLKIRSTKLEDSAMYFCASSEPESTQYFGPGTRLTVL.

V is TRBV4-3 and J is TRBJ1-2; D is ambiguous. Germline CDR1 reads LGHNA; CDR2 reads YSLEER. Trimming stripped 0 bases from V and 2 bases from J, with 4 bases between. This CDR3 comprises 13 residues. DNA for the CDR3: TGCGCCAGCAGCCAAGATGGGAACTATGGCTACACCTTC. As protein: CASSQDGNYGYTF.

The chain carries TRBV7-9 and TRBJ2-1; 11 bases are shared with TRBD2. The V segment lost 5 bases and the J segment 7 bases; nucleotides outside the gene matches: 7. The CDR3 is 15 amino acids. Germline assignment: CDR1 SEHNR and CDR2 FQNEAQ (reference sequence). The CDR3 protein is CASSLLAGGWNEQFF. CDR3 DNA sequence: TGTGCCAGCAGCCTTCTAGCGGGGGGCTGGAATGAGCAGTTCTTC. The variable domain in full, with the rest retrieved from reference TRBV7-9 and TRBJ2-1, is DTGVSQNPRHKITKRGQNVTFRCDPISEHNRLYWYRQTLGQGPEFLTYFQNEAQLEKSRLLSDRFSAERPKGSFSTLEIQRTEQGDSAMYLCASSLLAGGWNEQFFGPGTRLTVL.

The sample holds one count of this clone. This chain joins TRBV7-8 and TRBJ2-2, with 8 bases matching TRBD2. CDR1 is SGHVS and CDR2 is FQNEAQ in the germline V gene. Trimming cost V 5 bases and J 0 bases; bases outside gene matches: 8. This CDR3 contains 17 residues. The CDR3 DNA reads TGTGCCAGCAGCCCGGGGGGGTTGGGGGCGAACACCGGGGAGCTGTTTTTT. It codes for CASSPGGLGANTGELFF.

In its sample, this clone was seen once. J is TRBJ2-2 and V is TRBV9, with 8 bases identical to TRBD2. V lost 3 bases, J lost 1 base, and 8 bases stayed unmatched. Per the germline V gene, CDR1 is SGDLS and CDR2 is YYNGEE. CDR3 size: 17 residues. CDR3 in DNA: TGTGCCAGCAGCGACCCCGCGGGAGGCCTGAACACCGGGGAGCTGTTTTTT. Its protein product is CASSDPAGGLNTGELFF.

This chain links TRBV7-6 with TRBJ2-3, with 7 bases matching TRBD1. Germline V gene data show CDR1 as SGHVS and CDR2 as FNYEAQ. The CDR3 is made up of 15 amino acids. With 5 bases clipped from V and 2 bases from J, the junction kept 7 bases outside the gene matches. CDR3 coding DNA: TGTGCCAGCAGCCGCGGACAGGCGCTCACAGATACGCAGTATTTT. Residues: CASSRGQALTDTQYF. The complete variable domain, with remaining parts taken from reference TRBV7-6 and TRBJ2-3, reads GAGVSQSPRYKVTKRGQDVALRCDPISGHVSLYWYRQALGQGPEFLTYFNYEAQQDKSGLPNDRFSAERPEGSISTLTIQRTEQRDSAMYRCASSRGQALTDTQYFGPGTRLTVL.

This clone turned up a few times. The chain links TRBV10-2 to TRBJ1-5; no firm D call. CDR1 is WSHSY and CDR2 is SAAADI in the germline V gene. Trimming stripped 6 bases from V and 9 bases from J, with 18 bases between. The CDR3 has 14 residues. CDR3: CASSTEVEEGPQHF. In DNA form, the CDR3 reads TGCGCCAGCAGCACAGAGGTGGAAGAGGGGCCCCAGCATTTT.

The J gene is TRBJ2-2, the V gene TRBV2; 9 bases agree with TRBD2. V lost 4 bases to trimming and J lost 5 bases; unmatched junction nucleotides: 11. The CDR3 contains 17 residues. Germline V CDR1 and CDR2: SNHLY, FYNNEI. CDR3 coding DNA: TGTGCCAGCAGTGCTCCTAGCGGGGTTTCTCTTACCGGGGAGCTGTTTTTT. It is translated as CASSAPSGVSLTGELFF.

This clone came up a few times. The chain uses TRBV4-2 and TRBJ1-4; the D gene is possibly TRBD1 (5 bases). Germline CDR1 and CDR2: LGHNA and YNFKEQ. V shed 3 bases and J shed 7 bases, with 12 bases lying between them. The CDR3 is 14 residues long. The CDR3 region has the DNA TGTGCCAGCAGCCAGGCTCAGGGTGCTGAAAAACTGTTTTTT. Translation: CASSQAQGAEKLFF.

This clone was detected once. V and J are TRBV18 and TRBJ2-3; 9 bases are shared with TRBD1. The germline gives CDR1 KGHSH, CDR2 LQKENI. This CDR3 comprises 18 residues. V lost 1 base and J lost 2; bases outside the gene matches: 10. Here the CDR3 reads CASSPLGQGLSATDTQYF. Here the CDR3 DNA reads TGTGCCAGCTCACCACTGGGACAGGGTTTGAGTGCCACAGATACGCAGTATTTT.

V is TRBV5-1 and J is TRBJ1-1, with a tentative D call TRBD1 (6 bases). Per the germline V gene, CDR1 is SGHRS and CDR2 is YFSETQ. The V end lost 3 bases, the J end lost 5 bases, and 14 bases lay between the germline ends. CDR3 size: 14 residues. The CDR3 is CASSSRGSETEAFF. The CDR3 DNA is TGCGCCAGCAGCTCCAGGGGATCTGAAACTGAAGCTTTCTTT.

This clone has more than one count but fewer than ten. V is TRBV5-1 and J is TRBJ2-7; no clear D gene. Germline loops: CDR1 SGHRS, CDR2 YFSETQ. The CDR3 totals 12 residues. V was pared by 0 bases and J by 5 bases, with 6 bases between. CDR3: CASSLANDEQYF. The CDR3 region has the DNA TGCGCCAGCAGCTTGGCGAACGACGAGCAGTACTTC.

The chain uses TRBV15 and TRBJ2-2; 7 bases match TRBD1. The ends lost 6 bases at V and 1 base at J; junction bases unmatched: 5. Germline lookup yields CDR1 LNHNV and CDR2 YYDKDF (reference sequence). The CDR3 is 15 residues long. The CDR3 DNA reads as TGTGCCACCAGTCGCCGACAGGGGAACACCGGGGAGCTGTTTTTT. The encoded protein is CATSRRQGNTGELFF.

This chain connects TRBV18 to TRBJ2-5; D may be TRBD2 (6 bases). This CDR3 contains 14 residues. From germline, CDR1 is KGHSH and CDR2 LQKENI. Trimming took off 6 bases at V and 4 bases at J, with 15 bases between the two ends. CDR3 nucleotide sequence: TGTGCCAGCTCGCCCCTAAGGGGAGGAGAGACCCAGTACTTC. This gives the protein CASSPLRGGETQYF.

This chain joins TRBV27 and TRBJ1-2; D might be TRBD1 (5 bases). V lost 2 bases to trimming and J lost 6 bases, with 16 bases between them. The CDR3 runs to 15 residues. Per the germline V gene, CDR1 is MNHEY and CDR2 is SMNVEV (reference sequence). CDR3 nucleotide sequence: TGTGCCAGCAGTTTAGGGCCCAGGGTTCGTGATGGCTACACCTTC. It codes for CASSLGPRVRDGYTF.

V is TRBV7-9 and J is TRBJ1-2; D is uncertain. In germline, CDR1 is SEHNR, CDR2 FQNEAQ (reference sequence). CDR3 length equals 15 residues. The ends were cut back, 1 base at V and 0 bases at J, with 9 bases in the middle. As DNA, the CDR3 is TGTGCCAGCAGCTTAGGGAACGGGGCTAACTATGGCTACACCTTC. Translating it yields CASSLGNGANYGYTF.

The chain employs TRBV15 and TRBJ2-1; weak D call: TRBD2 (7 bases). V was trimmed by 0 bases and J by 5 bases, leaving 20 bases between them. Germline CDR1 reads LNHNV; CDR2 reads YYDKDF (reference sequence). The CDR3 totals 18 residues. The CDR3 region has the DNA TGTGCCACCAGCAGAGATTTGTCTTGGGGGGGGGCGGACAATGAGCAGTTCTTC. Translation: CATSRDLSWGGADNEQFF.

In its sample, this clone was seen a few times. The chain couples TRBV2 to TRBJ1-2; a weak D match, TRBD1 (5 bases). Trimming took 3 bases from V and 3 from J, leaving 23 bases between them. The CDR3 sequence is 18 residues long. Germline V gene data show CDR1 as SNHLY and CDR2 as FYNNEI. CDR3 residues: CASSEGPPPGEGYYGYTF. The CDR3, as DNA: TGTGCCAGCAGTGAGGGCCCTCCCCCGGGGGAGGGATACTATGGCTACACCTTC.

The rearrangement joins TRBV5-1 to TRBJ2-1; TRBD1 aligns across 9 bases. Germline values: CDR1 SGHRS, CDR2 YFSETQ. This CDR3 contains 15 residues. V trimming: 3 bases; J trimming: 8 bases; junction bases outside the gene matches: 9. The CDR3 nucleotides read TGCGCCAGCAGCTACCGGGACAGGGTTACCGATGAGCAGTTCTTC. Translated: CASSYRDRVTDEQFF.

The chain has TRBV5-4 and TRBJ1-1; TRBD1 matches 9 bases. The length of the CDR3 is 14 residues. The V and J ends lost 4 bases and 4 bases, in that order; junction bases with no gene match: 5. Germline CDR1 reads SGHNT; CDR2 reads YYREEE (reference sequence). The CDR3 sequence: CASSVTGGGTEAFF. CDR3 in DNA: TGTGCCAGCAGCGTTACAGGGGGCGGCACTGAAGCTTTCTTT.

This clone was seen only a few times. The gene calls are TRBV18 and TRBJ2-7, with D hard to call. The CDR3 is 12 amino acids. The V gene lost 3 bases and the J gene lost 6 bases, with 9 bases spanning the gap. CDR1 and CDR2 (germline): KGHSH, LQKENI. CDR3 sequence: CASSPEEVEQYF. The CDR3 region has the DNA TGTGCCAGCTCACCCGAAGAGGTCGAGCAGTACTTC.